This T cell receptor (beta chain) was obtained from a study of vaccination effects on CD4 cells after COVID-19. Subsequent to a culture period of more than 9 days, CD4+ T cells were isolated. According to PCR results, the person was infected with SARS-CoV-2 between March and December 2020. Each person got two doses of an mRNA SARS-CoV-2 vaccine, BNT162b2 or mRNA-1273. Researchers swapped half the medium for IL-2 medium on both days 3 and 7. Remarks on this clone: The antigen is not known.

Profiling relied on immunoSEQ multiplex PCR, and the TCRdb table lists in-frame clones only, not all of them. This sample yields about 46,000 clones, of which around 80% are seen a single time; about 5.4% belongs to the top ten. V shed 2 bases, J shed 4 bases, and the junction held 6 bases outside the gene matches. There are 16 residues in the CDR3. Germline loops: CDR1 SGHVS, CDR2 FNYEAQ. Here the sequenced sample was CD4+ T cells from PBMCs cultured without peptide, taken after COVID-19 vaccination. The receptor's source is a human donor who had a prior SARS-CoV-2 infection. The gene calls are TRBV7-6 and TRBJ2-2, with 8 bases fitting TRBD2. The CDR3 sequence is CASSLFSGETTGELFF. The CDR3 DNA reads as TGTGCCAGCAGCTTATTTAGCGGGGAGACCACCGGGGAGCTGTTTTTT.